A single T cell receptor (beta chain) is shown here with its context. Antigen: not known. TCRdb recomputed calls from the 5' RACE reads with MiXCR, one row per CDR3 protein. This sample has about 110,000 distinct CDR3 sequences; roughly an eighth occur once, and the top ten carry 3% to 3.5%. The source of the sample is a study of early T cells in non-severe SARS-CoV-2 infection. Overall study: The input, bulk RNA from unsorted whole blood, was sequenced, and chains were unpaired. Study results and caveats: CD4 and private specificities were missed by VDJdb matching, which favored anti-spike CD8 responses.

The CDR3 has 14 residues. Germline V gene data show CDR1 as KGHSH and CDR2 as LQKENI. V lost 3 bases, J lost 3 bases, and 9 bases lay in between. The sample comprised whole blood. The chain couples TRBV18 to TRBJ1-3; TRBD1 might be the D (5 bases). The receptor was isolated from an adult who was a healthcare worker with PCR-confirmed SARS-CoV-2 infection or an uninfected control (not recorded which). The CDR3 loop reads CASSPEGLGNTIYF. The CDR3 DNA reads TGTGCCAGCTCACCGGAGGGACTTGGAAACACCATATATTTT. Supplemented by reference TRBV18 and TRBJ1-3, the full variable domain reads NAGVMQNPRHLVRRRGQEARLRCSPMKGHSHVYWYRQLPEEGLKFMVYLQKENIIDESGMPKERFSAEFPKEGPSILRIQQVVRGDSAAYFCASSPEGLGNTIYFGEGSWLTVV.